This T cell receptor beta chain was observed in a study of long-term antiretroviral therapy in people with HIV (dated by TCRdb to between 2021 and 2022). About the investigation overall: Collection of the earliest samples took place about a decade ahead of the 2015 WHO recommendation for immediate ART, at a time when ART was typically delayed until CD4 counts fell. A retrospective serial study tested whether changes in peripheral blood TRB repertoire composition and diversity were associated with ART initiation and durable HIV suppression. A total of 192 cryopreserved PBMC samples came from a few dozen adults with confirmed HIV infection and were collected serially over a mean of roughly six years (range 1-12). Among the 30 or so participants with HIV, more than ten were female. Test extractions of a monoclonal T-cell line alongside under 35 polyclonal samples showed no cross-contamination during QIAcube processing.

The germline V gene encodes CDR1 SGHRS and CDR2 YFSETQ. The CDR3 holds 16 amino acids from the cysteine to the phenylalanine. Only the CDR3 DNA is retained, 48 bases long and in frame from the first base. The junction shows trimming of 5 bases on V and 4 bases on J, and the gene matches do not reach 10 bases of it. Comments on this clone: Its antigen has not been determined. No much larger clonotype is one base removed from it; base qualities were not supplied.

Points the paper makes about the study in general: Starting ART was linked to a significant rise in TRB diversity, yet even after long-term ART the diversity remained significantly lower than in transplant donor controls. Unsorted PBMC were profiled instead of sorted CD4+ and CD8+ T cells because pre-ART samples had limited cell numbers. The samples were dated from about 2004 to 2018, and the ART regimens that were used may be less effective than current ART regimens. Limited PBMC availability meant only the TCR beta chain was sequenced, without alpha chain pairing. Inferences about post-ART repertoire changes are limited because no data were available on ART adherence, viral resistance or therapy changes. HIV repertoires had narrower CDR3 length ranges than controls, and the network structure suggested an antigen-experienced repertoire that shifted only slightly toward naive after ART. At every time point, the repertoire was dominated by expanded TRB clones first identified before ART initiation, although this dominance fluctuated and, in many PLHIV, declined after ART.

To be included, a participant needed at least one PBMC sample from before ART initiation plus at least two post-ART samples. Every participant with HIV received treatment in the United States of America. Cryopreserved samples of 1-10 million PBMC were thawed and washed before DNA extraction. At the time of the earliest PBMC sample for each participant with HIV, ages ranged from about 20 to 54 years. Each participant contributed PBMC samples from 1-4 timepoints before ART initiation and 2-8 timepoints after ART initiation, with a median of 7 samples. Serial HIV viral load, CD4+ T-cell count, ART history and demographic data were obtained for every participant. A Qiagen kit on a QIAcube was used to extract genomic DNA from unsorted PBMC, with samples processed in batches of 12. The immunoSEQ hsTCRB v3.0 assay was used at survey level resolution to sequence the TRB variable region. TRB sequencing targeted a depth of 40,000-50,000 T-cell genomes per sample. TRB libraries were pooled and sequenced on an Illumina MiSeq using a v3 150-cycle kit. The authors' pipeline ran thus. Repertoire analysis was performed in R inside a reproducible Nextflow workflow that covered QC, data transformation and analysis. LymphoSeq2, an R package for exploring AIRR-Seq data, was used to implement custom analyses. After excluding a few samples that yielded fewer than 5000 total TRB sequences, 150 to 200 HIV repertoires remained for analysis. Of the roughly 180 retained HIV repertoires, 59 were collected before and about 130 after ART initiation. Each repertoire was downsampled to 5000 TRB nucleotide sequences, and summary statistics were averaged across 100 downsampling iterations. TRB sequences were retained for analysis only if CDR3 regions of at least seven amino acids were present. Diversity was assessed using a clonality score derived from Shannon entropy and using the Gini coefficient. In the repertoire networks, any two of the top 5000 CDR3 amino acid sequences were linked whenever the two sequences differed by an edit distance of one. For TRB CDR3 amino acid sequences, GLIPH2 was used to predict antigen specificity groups and MHC restriction. To flag known CMV, EBV, HIV or tissue antigen associations, CDR3 amino acid sequences were matched against VDJdb and McPAS-TCR. Pre-ART, post-ART and control groups were compared with Wilcoxon signed-rank tests and Holm-Bonferroni correction. TCRdb carries this immuneACCESS record with in-frame sequences only. Its versions omit some clonotypes, under half of them owing to an unresolved V gene in the studies checked, with the rest unexplained. The V and J calls and clone size come from that table; D and trimming were worked out from the DNA. The sample table lists tens of thousands of clones, just under 85% of them with a count of one. The top ten clones comprise about 4.6% of the sample.

The material was unsorted PBMCs, obtained 0.5 years after starting antiretroviral therapy. The rearrangement joined TRBV5-1 to TRBJ2-1; a stretch of 9 junction bases matches TRBD2. The sequence derives from a man aged 18 to 30 with HIV. The DNA is TGCGCCAGCAGAACTAGCGGGTATGGGGTATACAATGAGCAGTTCTTC. Protein translation: CASRTSGYGVYNEQFF.